This entry lists 15 T cell receptor beta chains sequenced from one sample in a study of blood T cell repertoires in COVID-19. TCRdb's copy holds only in-frame clones and misses some; the assay was immunoSEQ multiplex PCR. The table includes about 130,000 clones, 90% detected once. Sequencing input: peripheral blood. These receptors were obtained from a man aged 50-60 years with active COVID-19.

The CDR3 loop reads CASSSQGGLETQYF. CDR3 DNA sequence: TGTGCCAGCAGTTCGCAGGGGGGCTTAGAGACCCAGTACTTC. The chain joins TRBV7-2 to TRBJ2-5; D is possibly TRBD1 (7 bases). CDR3 size: 14 residues. The V end was cut by 6 bases, the J end by 4 bases, with 15 bases between. The germline V gene has CDR1 SGHTA and CDR2 FQGNSA.

The CDR3 nucleotides are TGTGCCAGCAGCCAAGGCCAGGGCGGGAACACTGAAGCTTTCTTT. Protein sequence: CASSQGQGGNTEAFF. This sequence joins TRBV14 and TRBJ1-1, with TRBD1 as a possible D gene (5 bases). V was shortened by 1 base and J by 1 base, with 10 bases between the two germline ends. CDR3 length: 15 residues. Germline CDR1 reads SGHDN; CDR2 reads FVKESK. Full variable domain (remainder filled in from reference TRBV14 and TRBJ1-1): EAGVTQFPSHSVIEKGQTVTLRCDPISGHDNLYWYRRVMGKEIKFLLHFVKESKQDESGMPNNRFLAERTGGTYSTLKVQPAELEDSGVYFCASSQGQGGNTEAFFGQGTRLTVV.

This sequence joins TRBV28 and TRBJ2-3; 8 bases are shared with TRBD2. Germline CDR1 MDHEN, CDR2 SYDVKM. Trimming took 10 bases from V and 3 from J; bases not matched to a gene: 6. CDR3 length equals 13 residues. The DNA for the CDR3 is TGTGCCATCGATAGCGGGACGACAGATACGCAGTATTTT. Amino acid sequence: CAIDSGTTDTQYF.

The chain employs TRBV5-1 and TRBJ2-5, with 7 nucleotides matching TRBD2. The CDR3 runs to 14 residues. CDR1 and CDR2 (germline): SGHRS, YFSETQ. After removal of 2 bases from V and 6 bases from J, the junction contained 7 bases not matched to a gene. The CDR3 coding sequence is TGCGCCAGCAGCTTAGGAAGCGGGGTACAGACCCAGTACTTC. This codes for CASSLGSGVQTQYF.

The gene calls are TRBV2 and TRBJ2-1, with 7 positions matching TRBD1. The CDR3 length is 13 residues. V trimming: 6 bases; J trimming: 9 bases; junction bases outside the gene matches: 8. The germline gives CDR1 SNHLY, CDR2 FYNNEI. The DNA for the CDR3 is TGTGCCAGCAGCCCCGGGCCAGGGGGTGAGCAGTTCTTC. Translating it yields CASSPGPGGEQFF.

In this sample, this clone turned up once. The genes are TRBV18 and TRBJ1-5, with D hard to call. Trimming removed 2 bases at V and 3 bases at J, with 14 bases between. Germline assignment: CDR1 KGHSH and CDR2 LQKENI. The CDR3 runs 16 residues. CDR3 DNA sequence: TGTGCCAGCTCACCAATGCGGGAGTCCTACAATCAGCCCCAGCATTTT. Its protein is CASSPMRESYNQPQHF.

The CDR3 is CASPPSGPGRRDTIYF. CDR3 nucleotide sequence: TGTGCCAGCCCCCCCAGTGGGCCAGGGAGGCGAGACACCATATATTTT. The rearrangement links TRBV2 to TRBJ1-3; D may be TRBD1 (5 bases). Trimming removed 8 bases from V and 8 bases from J, with 25 bases in between. Germline V gene lookup returns CDR1 SNHLY and CDR2 FYNNEI. This CDR3 region has 16 residues.

This chain uses TRBV2 with TRBJ2-1; D is unclear. The CDR3 covers 12 residues. V dropped 7 bases and J dropped 3 bases, with 7 bases sitting between them. CDR1 is SNHLY, CDR2 FYNNEI, per germline. CDR3 sequence reads: CASKSNYNEQFF. The CDR3 coding sequence is TGTGCCAGCAAGAGTAACTACAATGAGCAGTTCTTC.

This rearrangement joins TRBV2 to TRBJ2-5; D uncertain. The CDR3 is 15 residues long. V lost 3 bases and J lost 5, with 16 bases in between. In germline, CDR1 is SNHLY, CDR2 FYNNEI. The CDR3 spells CASSDISYSQETQYF. The DNA of the CDR3 is TGTGCCAGCAGTGATATCAGTTATTCCCAGGAGACCCAGTACTTC.

The CDR3 loop is CATSDWTSKNIQYF. The CDR3 nucleotides read TGTGCCACCAGTGATTGGACTAGCAAAAACATTCAGTACTTC. This chain links TRBV24-1 with TRBJ2-4; 7 bases agree with TRBD2. From germline, CDR1 is KGHDR and CDR2 SFDVKD. V trimming: 2 bases; J trimming: 3 bases; junction bases outside the gene matches: 0. This CDR3 contains 14 residues.

V is TRBV9 and J is TRBJ1-1, with a tentative D call TRBD1 (5 bases). There are 12 residues in the CDR3. Trimming pared 0 bases from V and 5 bases from J, leaving 5 bases between. Germline loops: CDR1 SGDLS, CDR2 YYNGEE. The CDR3 coding sequence is TGTGCCAGCAGCGTAGAGGGGACTGAAGCTTTCTTT. Translation: CASSVEGTEAFF.

The chain has TRBV4-2 and TRBJ2-5; 8 bases map to TRBD1. The CDR3 extends over 14 amino acids. Germline loops: CDR1 LGHNA, CDR2 YNFKEQ. With V trimmed by 4 bases and J by 3 bases, 4 bases remained unmatched. CDR3 residues: CASSRIQGEETQYF. CDR3 nucleotides: TGTGCCAGCAGCCGCATACAGGGGGAAGAGACCCAGTACTTC.

V is TRBV2 and J is TRBJ2-5, with D possibly being TRBD2 (5 bases). CDR1 is SNHLY, CDR2 FYNNEI, per germline. Between the trimmed V and J ends, which lost 2 bases and 5 bases, there was a span of 12 bases. The CDR3 length is 14 residues. This CDR3 reads CASSEPLARETQYF. In DNA, the CDR3 is TGTGCCAGCAGTGAACCCCTAGCCCGGGAGACCCAGTACTTC.

The rearrangement joins TRBV11-2 to TRBJ2-7, with TRBD1 matching 9 bases. This CDR3 has 15 amino acids. Germline V lookup: CDR1 SGHAT, CDR2 FQNNGV. V dropped 2 bases and J dropped 3; count of bases not matched to a gene: 5. The CDR3 is CASSLTDRGSYEQYV. CDR3 nucleotide sequence: TGTGCCAGCAGCTTAACGGACAGGGGCAGCTACGAGCAGTACGTC.

This chain joins TRBV7-2 and TRBJ1-5; tentatively, D is TRBD1 (5 bases). The V and J ends lost 4 bases and 1 base respectively, with 8 bases between them. Germline values: CDR1 SGHTA, CDR2 FQGNSA. CDR3 length equals 14 residues. CDR3 nucleotide sequence: TGTGCCAGCAGCTCGACAGTGAGCAATCAGCCCCAGCATTTT. It codes for CASSSTVSNQPQHF.